A selection of T cell receptor beta chains follows, all from one sample in a study of CD8+ T cells in alopecia areata. Using immunoSEQ multiplex PCR, the repertoire was profiled, and TCRdb retains in-frame clones only, with some absent. Of 150,000 to 200,000 clones detected, 64% appear once; the ten largest clones hold about 1.3%. The specimen was CD4+ T cells sorted from blood, collected at week 49, from a patient treated with tofacitinib. The receptors were sampled from a human donor with alopecia areata. The CDR3 runs from the conserved cysteine through the conserved F or W. D genes are given only for firm matches. Size is stated for part of the rows, as once, few or many counts, or as a class when the clone is expanded.

CDR3 DNA: TGTGCCAGCAGCTCTGCCTTCAAGTTCTCTGGGGCCAACGTCCTGACTTTC
CDR3 protein: CASSSAFKFSGANVLTF
J gene: TRBJ2-6
clone size: .
D gene: .
V gene: TRBV5-6

CDR3 DNA: TGTGCCAGCAGCTTAAGTTGGCAGGGCCTCACCTTC
CDR3 protein: CASSLSWQGLTF
J gene: TRBJ1-2
clone size: .
D gene: .
V gene: TRBV11-2

CDR3 DNA: TGTGCCAGCAGCGCCTGGGACAGATGTTTTCTGTGGCCCCAGCATTTT
CDR3 protein: CASSAWDRCFLWPQHF
J gene: TRBJ1-5
clone size: .
D gene: TRBD1
V gene: TRBV9

CDR3 DNA: TGTGCCAGCAGTAGAACAGGGGAAAGTCAGCCCCAGCATTTT
CDR3 protein: CASSRTGESQPQHF
J gene: TRBJ1-5
clone size: .
D gene: TRBD1
V gene: TRBV5-6

CDR3 DNA: TGTGCACAGGGGCACACCGGGGAGCTGTTTTTT
CDR3 protein: CAQGHTGELFF
J gene: TRBJ2-2
clone size: .
D gene: TRBD1
V gene: TRBV30

CDR3 DNA: TGTGCCAGCAGCTTAGTGGACAGGGGGGACTATGGCTACACCTTC
CDR3 protein: CASSLVDRGDYGYTF
J gene: TRBJ1-2
clone size: few
D gene: TRBD1
V gene: TRBV7-2

CDR3 DNA: TGCAGCGTGGAGGGAATGTTGGGACAGTCGTTTCGGGGCAATCAGCCCCAGCATTTT
CDR3 protein: CSVEGMLGQSFRGNQPQHF
J gene: TRBJ1-5
clone size: once
D gene: TRBD1
V gene: TRBV29-1

CDR3 DNA: TGCGCCAGCAGCCAAGAGGGGGGATCCTACGAGCAGTACTTC
CDR3 protein: CASSQEGGSYEQYF
J gene: TRBJ2-7
clone size: .
D gene: .
V gene: TRBV4-3

CDR3 DNA: TGTGCCTGGAGTGTAGGCGTGGAGGGGGATGAGCAGTTCTTC
CDR3 protein: CAWSVGVEGDEQFF
J gene: TRBJ2-1
clone size: .
D gene: .
V gene: TRBV30

CDR3 DNA: TGTGCCAGCAGCCAAGATTGGGCCAGGACCTACGAGCAGTACTTC
CDR3 protein: CASSQDWARTYEQYF
J gene: TRBJ2-7
clone size: once
D gene: .
V gene: TRBV14

CDR3 DNA: TGTGCCAGATCGGACAGGGGAGCTGGCTACACCTTC
CDR3 protein: CARSDRGAGYTF
J gene: TRBJ1-2
clone size: once
D gene: TRBD1
V gene: TRBV30

CDR3 DNA: TGCAGCGTGTCAACAGGGGTCACTGAAGCTTTCTTT
CDR3 protein: CSVSTGVTEAFF
J gene: TRBJ1-1
clone size: .
D gene: TRBD1
V gene: TRBV29-1

CDR3 DNA: TGTGCCACCAGCCCTCCCTCCTCCCTAGCCAAAAACATTCAGTACTTC
CDR3 protein: CATSPPSSLAKNIQYF
J gene: TRBJ2-4
clone size: .
D gene: .
V gene: TRBV15

CDR3 DNA: TGCAGTGCTAGCGGGGGTGAGACCCAGTACTTC
CDR3 protein: CSASGGETQYF
J gene: TRBJ2-5
clone size: .
D gene: .
V gene: TRBV20-1

CDR3 DNA: TGCAGCGTCCGGACGGAATTCTACGAGCAGTACTTC
CDR3 protein: CSVRTEFYEQYF
J gene: TRBJ2-7
clone size: .
D gene: .
V gene: TRBV29-1

CDR3 DNA: TGCAGCGTAGCCGGACAGGGTCAGTACGAGCAGTACTTC
CDR3 protein: CSVAGQGQYEQYF
J gene: TRBJ2-7
clone size: few
D gene: TRBD1
V gene: TRBV29-1

CDR3 DNA: TGCAGCGTTAAAGGGGACTATGGCTACACCTTC
CDR3 protein: CSVKGDYGYTF
J gene: TRBJ1-2
clone size: .
D gene: .
V gene: TRBV29-1

CDR3 DNA: TGCAGCGTTGTTGGTCAGCCGTACCAAGAGACCCAGTACTTC
CDR3 protein: CSVVGQPYQETQYF
J gene: TRBJ2-5
clone size: few
D gene: .
V gene: TRBV29-1

CDR3 DNA: TGTGCCAGCAGTTTTCTCGCCGGTGGATCTGGGGCCAACGTCCTGACTTTC
CDR3 protein: CASSFLAGGSGANVLTF
J gene: TRBJ2-6
clone size: medium-sized
D gene: .
V gene: TRBV27

CDR3 DNA: TGTGCCAGCTCACCACGAGGGGACATTCAGTACTTC
CDR3 protein: CASSPRGDIQYF
J gene: TRBJ2-4
clone size: .
D gene: .
V gene: TRBV18

CDR3 DNA: TGCAGCGCGGAGGGACAAAGCTATGGCTACACCTTC
CDR3 protein: CSAEGQSYGYTF
J gene: TRBJ1-2
clone size: .
D gene: .
V gene: TRBV29-1

CDR3 DNA: TGCGCCAGCAGCCAAGTACCGGGGGTGCGCAATGAGCAGTTCTTC
CDR3 protein: CASSQVPGVRNEQFF
J gene: TRBJ2-1
clone size: few
D gene: .
V gene: TRBV4-1

CDR3 DNA: TGTGCCTGGAGTGTTCGCCAGGGGAATTCACCCCTCCACTTT
CDR3 protein: CAWSVRQGNSPLHF
J gene: TRBJ1-6
clone size: .
D gene: .
V gene: TRBV30

CDR3 DNA: TGTGCCAGCAGTTTATCGTTTGGAGAGGGGATTCTCCTTTATGGCTACACCTTC
CDR3 protein: CASSLSFGEGILLYGYTF
J gene: TRBJ1-2
clone size: few
D gene: .
V gene: TRBV27

CDR3 DNA: TGTGCCAGCAGTTACGGTCGGGATACGCAGTATTTT
CDR3 protein: CASSYGRDTQYF
J gene: TRBJ2-3
clone size: few
D gene: .
V gene: TRBV6-6

CDR3 DNA: TGTGCCAGCAGGGGACAGCTTAATGAAAAACTGTTTTTT
CDR3 protein: CASRGQLNEKLFF
J gene: TRBJ1-4
clone size: many
D gene: TRBD1
V gene: TRBV5-6

CDR3 DNA: TGTGCCAGCAGTGACGGAGAAAGGAGAGCTTTCTTT
CDR3 protein: CASSDGERRAFF
J gene: TRBJ1-1
clone size: once
D gene: .
V gene: TRBV25-1

CDR3 DNA: TGTGCCAGCAGCCACGAGGTGAGTGGCTACACCTTC
CDR3 protein: CASSHEVSGYTF
J gene: TRBJ1-2
clone size: .
D gene: .
V gene: TRBV4-2

CDR3 DNA: TGTGCCAGCAGTGGGACTAGCCCCGCCACAGATACGCAGTATTTT
CDR3 protein: CASSGTSPATDTQYF
J gene: TRBJ2-3
clone size: .
D gene: TRBD2
V gene: TRBV2

CDR3 DNA: TGTGCCAGCAGCTCTGACAGGTGGAGCACCGGGGAGCTGTTTTTT
CDR3 protein: CASSSDRWSTGELFF
J gene: TRBJ2-2
clone size: few
D gene: .
V gene: TRBV7-6

CDR3 DNA: TGTGCCAGTAGTTCAACCGGGACCGGGGAGCTGTTTTTT
CDR3 protein: CASSSTGTGELFF
J gene: TRBJ2-2
clone size: few
D gene: .
V gene: TRBV19

CDR3 DNA: TGTGCCAGCAGCCCTACCCCGGGACAGGGTAGTTTGGGCTCTGGGGCCAACGTCCTGACTTTC
CDR3 protein: CASSPTPGQGSLGSGANVLTF
J gene: TRBJ2-6
clone size: .
D gene: TRBD1
V gene: TRBV9

CDR3 DNA: TGTGCCATCAGCCCGACAGGGGGTAACTACAATGAGCAGTTCTTC
CDR3 protein: CAISPTGGNYNEQFF
J gene: TRBJ2-1
clone size: few
D gene: TRBD1
V gene: TRBV10-3

CDR3 DNA: TGCGCCAGCAGCCAACGGGAAGCAGGAGGTAATTCACCCCTCCACTTT
CDR3 protein: CASSQREAGGNSPLHF
J gene: TRBJ1-6
clone size: few
D gene: .
V gene: TRBV4-3

CDR3 DNA: TGTGCCTGGAGTCGTCTGGATGAGCAGTTCTTC
CDR3 protein: CAWSRLDEQFF
J gene: TRBJ2-1
clone size: .
D gene: .
V gene: TRBV30

CDR3 DNA: TGTGCCTGGAGTGTAGGGACAGGGGCGGACTATGGCTACACCTTC
CDR3 protein: CAWSVGTGADYGYTF
J gene: TRBJ1-2
clone size: .
D gene: TRBD1
V gene: TRBV30

CDR3 DNA: TGTGCCAGCAGTTCCCGGCCCTACAATGAGCAGTTCTTC
CDR3 protein: CASSSRPYNEQFF
J gene: TRBJ2-1
clone size: .
D gene: .
V gene: TRBV28

CDR3 DNA: TGTGCCTGGGTTGGCAGGTCAGATTCACCCCTCCACTTT
CDR3 protein: CAWVGRSDSPLHF
J gene: TRBJ1-6
clone size: few
D gene: .
V gene: TRBV30

CDR3 DNA: TGTGCCAGCAGTGAGGGTGGAGGGTTCATCAATTCACCCCTCCACTTT
CDR3 protein: CASSEGGGFINSPLHF
J gene: TRBJ1-6
clone size: once
D gene: .
V gene: TRBV25-1

CDR3 DNA: TGCAGCGGGATGACAGGACCTTACGAGCAGTACTTC
CDR3 protein: CSGMTGPYEQYF
J gene: TRBJ2-7
clone size: once
D gene: .
V gene: TRBV29-1

CDR3 DNA: TGTGCCAGCACCCAAGACAGGGCTAACTATGGCTACACCTTC
CDR3 protein: CASTQDRANYGYTF
J gene: TRBJ1-2
clone size: .
D gene: TRBD1
V gene: TRBV5-4

CDR3 DNA: TGTGCCTGGAGGACAGCTAACTATGGCTACACCTTC
CDR3 protein: CAWRTANYGYTF
J gene: TRBJ1-2
clone size: .
D gene: .
V gene: TRBV30

CDR3 DNA: TGCAGCGCGTCCTTATCGGTCTCCTACAATGAGCAGTTCTTC
CDR3 protein: CSASLSVSYNEQFF
J gene: TRBJ2-1
clone size: .
D gene: .
V gene: TRBV29-1

CDR3 DNA: TGTGCCAGCAGTTACCGGACAGTAGATTCACCCCTCCACTTT
CDR3 protein: CASSYRTVDSPLHF
J gene: TRBJ1-6
clone size: .
D gene: .
V gene: TRBV6-5

CDR3 DNA: TGCAGCGTTGTGAGGACATCCTCCTCCTACGAGCAGTACTTC
CDR3 protein: CSVVRTSSSYEQYF
J gene: TRBJ2-7
clone size: .
D gene: .
V gene: TRBV29-1

CDR3 DNA: TGTGCCAGCAGTTTATCGTTGGGGACCACCACAGATACGCAGTATTTT
CDR3 protein: CASSLSLGTTTDTQYF
J gene: TRBJ2-3
clone size: .
D gene: .
V gene: TRBV27

CDR3 DNA: TGTGCCAGCAGCCCCCGGACTGATGAGCAGTTCTTC
CDR3 protein: CASSPRTDEQFF
J gene: TRBJ2-1
clone size: .
D gene: .
V gene: TRBV7-2

CDR3 DNA: TGTGCCAGCAGTGAATCTGCCCATAATTCACCCCTCCACTTT
CDR3 protein: CASSESAHNSPLHF
J gene: TRBJ1-6
clone size: few
D gene: .
V gene: TRBV25-1

CDR3 DNA: TGCGCCAGCAGCTTGTCGCTACCAGGGGTAGGTCACGAGCAGTACTTC
CDR3 protein: CASSLSLPGVGHEQYF
J gene: TRBJ2-7
clone size: .
D gene: .
V gene: TRBV5-1

CDR3 DNA: TGTGCCTGGAGTGCCTTGGCCGGCCAGGGACGATCTGACACCATATATTTT
CDR3 protein: CAWSALAGQGRSDTIYF
J gene: TRBJ1-3
clone size: .
D gene: .
V gene: TRBV30